This is a list of T cell receptor beta chains from one sample in a study of PD-1 blockade in mismatch repair-deficient tumors. Method: immunoSEQ multiplex PCR; TCRdb's copy keeps in-frame clones and lacks some. The sample shows 80,000 to 100,000 clones, 81% of them seen only once. Sequencing was performed on peripheral blood, taken 12 weeks after starting pembrolizumab. The receptors were sampled from an adult with mismatch repair-deficient cancer. CDR3s include the opening cysteine and the closing phenylalanine or tryptophan. Fields, in order: J gene, V gene, D gene, clone size, CDR3 DNA, CDR3 protein. D genes are given only for firm matches. Clone size is shown for a subset of rows, as once, few, many or a class of expanded clone.

TRBJ1-4 | TRBV4-1 | - | - | TGCGCCAGCAGCCAAGATGGGGACCGGGCTGGATTGGGAAAACTGTTTTTT | CASSQDGDRAGLGKLFF
TRBJ1-4 | TRBV11-2 | TRBD1 | - | TGTGCCAGCAGCTTCAGGGGACAGGATAATGAAAAACTGTTTTTT | CASSFRGQDNEKLFF
TRBJ1-2 | TRBV5-1 | - | - | TGCGCCAGCAGCTTGGATATCATGGGACCGACGACCTATGGCTACACCTTC | CASSLDIMGPTTYGYTF
TRBJ2-3 | TRBV4-1 | - | - | TGCGCCAGCAGCCTGGGATACACAGATACGCAGTATTTT | CASSLGYTDTQYF
TRBJ2-1 | TRBV5-1 | - | - | TGCGCCAGTACTTTCGACACCTCCTACAATGAGCAGTTCTTC | CASTFDTSYNEQFF
TRBJ1-5 | TRBV7-9 | - | many | TGTGCCAGCAGCACCCTTAATCAGCCCCAGCATTTT | CASSTLNQPQHF
TRBJ2-7 | TRBV13 | - | - | TGTGCCAGCAGCTTAGCTGTAAGGCGGTCCGAGCAGTACTTC | CASSLAVRRSEQYF
TRBJ2-1 | TRBV9 | TRBD2 | - | TGTGCCAGCAGCGTAGGGGCTCTCCGCGGGGGTGAGCAGTTCTTC | CASSVGALRGGEQFF
TRBJ2-2 | TRBV27 | - | many | TGTGCCAGCAGTTTATACGGGCCTAACACCGGGGAGCTGTTTTTT | CASSLYGPNTGELFF
TRBJ2-1 | TRBV29-1 | - | - | TGCAGCGTTGACCGTAGCGGCCTTTACAATGAGCAGTTCTTC | CSVDRSGLYNEQFF
TRBJ2-7 | TRBV5-6 | TRBD1 | - | TGTGCCAGCAGCTTGAAGGGGGCCGACGAGCAGTACTTC | CASSLKGADEQYF
TRBJ2-1 | TRBV7-6 | TRBD2 | - | TGTGCCAGCAGCTTAGACGGACTAGCGGGACTCTACAATGAGCAGTTCTTC | CASSLDGLAGLYNEQFF
TRBJ2-1 | TRBV5-6 | - | - | TGTGCCAGCAGCTTGGTTGGAAGCTACAATGAGCAGTTCTTC | CASSLVGSYNEQFF
TRBJ1-2 | TRBV5-5 | - | - | TGTGCCAGCAGCCCCGTGGGGGGGATTAACTATGGCTACACCTTC | CASSPVGGINYGYTF
TRBJ2-1 | TRBV29-1 | - | - | TGCAGCGTAACTTCGGGACTCAGAGACAATGAGCAGTTCTTC | CSVTSGLRDNEQFF
TRBJ2-1 | TRBV19 | - | once | TGTGCCAGTAGTATAAGCGCGGCGGTGAAGCAGTTCTTC | CASSISAAVKQFF
TRBJ2-1 | TRBV7-3 | - | - | TGTGCCAGCAGCCCGCTTGGGGGGTACAATGAGCAGTTCTTC | CASSPLGGYNEQFF
TRBJ2-1 | TRBV6-6 | - | - | TGTGCCAGCAGCCGGGACTCGCCCAATGAGCAGTTCTTC | CASSRDSPNEQFF
TRBJ1-3 | TRBV6-1 | - | once | TGTGCCAGCAGTGAAAGTTTAGGGGGGGATGCCTCTGGAAACACCATATATTTT | CASSESLGGDASGNTIYF
TRBJ2-3 | TRBV5-4 | TRBD2 | - | TGTGCCAGCAGCTCCTACGGGAGGGCCAATACAGATACGCAGTATTTT | CASSSYGRANTDTQYF
TRBJ1-5 | TRBV9 | - | - | TGTGCCAGCAGCGTTTTTCGGTTCAATCAGCCCCAGCATTTT | CASSVFRFNQPQHF
TRBJ2-5 | TRBV6-5 | - | - | TGTGCCAGCTCCCTAGGTAGGGGGAGGATGGAGACCCAGTACTTC | CASSLGRGRMETQYF
TRBJ2-1 | TRBV6-5 | TRBD2 | - | TGTGCCAGCAGCCCGGGACTAGCGGGAGGCAATGAGCAGTTCTTC | CASSPGLAGGNEQFF
TRBJ1-1 | TRBV10-3 | - | - | TGTGCCATCAGTGAGTCAAGGGGCACTGAAGCTTTCTTT | CAISESRGTEAFF
TRBJ2-5 | TRBV5-4 | TRBD2 | - | TGTGCCAGCAGCGGTGGGGCTAGCGGGAGTATGGAGACCCAGTACTTC | CASSGGASGSMETQYF
TRBJ2-2 | TRBV5-1 | - | - | TGCGCCAGCAGCTTGTGGGGAGCGAACACCGGGGAGCTGTTTTTT | CASSLWGANTGELFF
TRBJ1-3 | TRBV19 | TRBD1 | - | TGTGCCAGTAGCGGACAGGGGGCCTCTGGAAACACCATATATTTT | CASSGQGASGNTIYF
TRBJ1-4 | TRBV6-5 | TRBD1 | - | TGTGCCAGCAGACCGACAGGGACCCCTAATGAAAAACTGTTTTTT | CASRPTGTPNEKLFF
TRBJ2-7 | TRBV28 | - | - | TGTGCCAGCAGTCAGTACGAGCAGTACTTC | CASSQYEQYF
TRBJ1-5 | TRBV27 | TRBD1 | - | TGTGCCAGCAGTTTACAGGGGGGAGATCAGCCCCAGCATTTT | CASSLQGGDQPQHF
TRBJ2-1 | TRBV2 | - | - | TGTGCCAGCAGCTTGGGTAGCGGAGCCACCTACAATGAGCAGTTCTTC | CASSLGSGATYNEQFF
TRBJ2-7 | TRBV14 | - | - | TGTGCCAGCAGCCTTGGACTAACCCCCTCCTACGAGCAGTACTTC | CASSLGLTPSYEQYF
TRBJ1-4 | TRBV28 | TRBD1 | - | TGTGCCAGCAGCCCCGAGGGGGCTGCAACTAATGAAAAACTGTTTTTT | CASSPEGAATNEKLFF
TRBJ2-3 | TRBV15 | TRBD1 | - | TGTGCCACCAGCAGAGATCCGGGGACAGAAATCAGCACAGATACGCAGTATTTT | CATSRDPGTEISTDTQYF
TRBJ2-3 | TRBV7-8 | - | once | TGTGCCAGCAGCCCCGCTGCTAGCACAGATACGCAGTATTTT | CASSPAASTDTQYF
TRBJ1-3 | TRBV6-6 | - | - | TGTGCCAGCAGTTACTCCCCTGGAAACACCATATATTTT | CASSYSPGNTIYF
TRBJ2-2 | TRBV5-5 | TRBD2 | - | TGTGCCAGCAGCGTCCTAGCGGGAGGCACCCCCGGGGAGCTGTTTTTT | CASSVLAGGTPGELFF
TRBJ1-1 | TRBV9 | TRBD1 | once | TGTGCCAGCAGCGTAGGGGGTAGGACAGGGGAAGCTTTCTTT | CASSVGGRTGEAFF
TRBJ2-2 | TRBV9 | TRBD1 | - | TGTGCCAGCAGCACCGGGACAGTAGCGAACACCGGGGAGCTGTTTTTT | CASSTGTVANTGELFF
TRBJ2-1 | TRBV5-5 | TRBD2 | few | TGTGCCAGCAGCTTGGCTTCTAGCGGACGCCACGGGAATGAGCAGTTCTTC | CASSLASSGRHGNEQFF
TRBJ1-5 | TRBV5-1 | - | - | TGCGCCAGCAGCTTGGCCGGATATAGCAATCAGCCCCAGCATTTT | CASSLAGYSNQPQHF
TRBJ2-1 | TRBV2 | - | - | TGTGCCAGCAGTGATTTGTGGGAATCACGGAATGAGCAGTTCTTC | CASSDLWESRNEQFF
TRBJ2-2 | TRBV14 | - | - | TGTGCCAGCAGCCAAGGGATCGTCACCGGGGAGCTGTTTTTT | CASSQGIVTGELFF
TRBJ2-1 | TRBV7-3 | - | - | TGTGCCAGCAGCGCCCCGACTCAGAGCTCCTACAATGAGCAGTTCTTC | CASSAPTQSSYNEQFF
TRBJ2-2 | TRBV7-3 | TRBD1 | - | TGTGCCAGCAGCCCCGGGGACAGCACCGGGGAGCTGTTTTTT | CASSPGDSTGELFF
TRBJ2-7 | TRBV7-2 | - | few | TGTGCCAGCAGCCGATCTTACGAGCAGTACTTC | CASSRSYEQYF
TRBJ2-1 | TRBV7-9 | TRBD2 | - | TGTGCCAGCAGCTCAGCTAGCGGGAGGGAGTACAATGAGCAGTTCTTC | CASSSASGREYNEQFF
TRBJ1-5 | TRBV7-9 | TRBD1 | - | TGTGCCAGCAGCCCCAGGGGGGTTGTTCAGCCCCAGCATTTT | CASSPRGVVQPQHF
TRBJ2-2 | TRBV6-5 | TRBD2 | - | TGTGCCACAACCGGGATGGGAGGGCTCACCGGGGAGCTGTTTTTT | CATTGMGGLTGELFF
TRBJ2-7 | TRBV6-5 | - | - | TGTGCCAGCAGTTACTCGGGCAACACCTACGAGCAGTACTTC | CASSYSGNTYEQYF
TRBJ1-2 | TRBV29-1 | - | - | TGCAGCGTTGAGCCCTCGGATTCCATTTATGGCTACACCTTC | CSVEPSDSIYGYTF